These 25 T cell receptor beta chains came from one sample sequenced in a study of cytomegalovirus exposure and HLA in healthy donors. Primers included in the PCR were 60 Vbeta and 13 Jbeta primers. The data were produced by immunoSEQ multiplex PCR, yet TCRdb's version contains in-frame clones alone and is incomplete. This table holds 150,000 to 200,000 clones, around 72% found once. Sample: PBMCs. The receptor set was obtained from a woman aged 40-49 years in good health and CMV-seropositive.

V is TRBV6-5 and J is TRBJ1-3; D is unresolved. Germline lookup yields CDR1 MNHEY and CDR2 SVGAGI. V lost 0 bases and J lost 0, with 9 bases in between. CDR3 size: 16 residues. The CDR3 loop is CASSYSTGTSGNTIYF. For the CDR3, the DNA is TGTGCCAGCAGTTACTCGACGGGTACCTCTGGAAACACCATATATTTT.

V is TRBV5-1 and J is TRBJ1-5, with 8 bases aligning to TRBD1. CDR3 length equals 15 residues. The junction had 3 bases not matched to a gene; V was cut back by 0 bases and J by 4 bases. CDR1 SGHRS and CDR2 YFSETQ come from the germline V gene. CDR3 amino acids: CASSLGTGMNQPQHF. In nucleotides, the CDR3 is TGCGCCAGCAGCTTGGGGACAGGGATGAATCAGCCCCAGCATTTT.

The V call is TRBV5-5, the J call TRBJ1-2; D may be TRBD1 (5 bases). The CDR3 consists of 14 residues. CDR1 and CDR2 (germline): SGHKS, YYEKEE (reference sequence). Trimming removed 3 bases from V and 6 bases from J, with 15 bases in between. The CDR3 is CASSSHPQGDGYTF. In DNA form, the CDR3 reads TGTGCCAGCAGCTCCCACCCGCAGGGTGATGGCTACACCTTC.

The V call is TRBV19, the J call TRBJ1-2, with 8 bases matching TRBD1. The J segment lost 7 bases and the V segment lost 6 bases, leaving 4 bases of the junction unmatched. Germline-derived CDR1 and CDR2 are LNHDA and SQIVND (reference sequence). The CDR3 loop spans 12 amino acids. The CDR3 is CASSPGGLGYTF. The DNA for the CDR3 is TGTGCCAGTAGCCCAGGGGGCCTTGGCTACACCTTC. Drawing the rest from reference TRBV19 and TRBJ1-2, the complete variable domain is DGGITQSPKYLFRKEGQNVTLSCEQNLNHDAMYWYRQDPGQGLRLIYYSQIVNDFQKGDIAEGYSVSREKKESFPLTVTSAQKNPTAFYLCASSPGGLGYTFGSGTRLTVV.

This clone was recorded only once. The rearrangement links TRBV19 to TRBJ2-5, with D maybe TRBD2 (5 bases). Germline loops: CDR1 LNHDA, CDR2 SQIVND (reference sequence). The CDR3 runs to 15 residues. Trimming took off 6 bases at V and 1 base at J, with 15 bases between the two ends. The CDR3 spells CASRSGSTRQETQYF. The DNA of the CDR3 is TGTGCCAGTAGGTCGGGATCTACCCGCCAAGAGACCCAGTACTTC.

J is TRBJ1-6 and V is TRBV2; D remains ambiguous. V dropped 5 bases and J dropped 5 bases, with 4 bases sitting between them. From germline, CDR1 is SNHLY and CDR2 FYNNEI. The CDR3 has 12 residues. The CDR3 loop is CASSPDNSPLHF. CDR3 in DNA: TGTGCCAGCAGTCCAGATAATTCACCCCTCCACTTT.

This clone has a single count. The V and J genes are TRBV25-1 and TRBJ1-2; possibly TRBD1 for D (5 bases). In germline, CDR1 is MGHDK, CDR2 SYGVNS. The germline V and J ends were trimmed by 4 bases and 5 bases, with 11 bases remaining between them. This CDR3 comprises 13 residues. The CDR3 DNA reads TGTGCCAGCAGTGTCGTCGGGGGGTATGGCTACACCTTC. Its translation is CASSVVGGYGYTF.

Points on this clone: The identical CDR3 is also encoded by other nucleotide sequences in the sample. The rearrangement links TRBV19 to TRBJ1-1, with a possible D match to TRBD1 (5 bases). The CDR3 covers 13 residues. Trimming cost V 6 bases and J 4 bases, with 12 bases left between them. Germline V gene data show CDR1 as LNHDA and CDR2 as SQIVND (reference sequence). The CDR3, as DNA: TGTGCCAGTAGCAACACAGGTAGCACTGAAGCTTTCTTT. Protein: CASSNTGSTEAFF.

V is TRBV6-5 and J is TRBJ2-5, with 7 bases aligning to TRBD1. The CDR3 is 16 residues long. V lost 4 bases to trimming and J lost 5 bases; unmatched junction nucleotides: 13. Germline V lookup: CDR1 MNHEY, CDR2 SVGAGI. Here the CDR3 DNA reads TGTGCCAGCAGTTCCACAGGGGACCGGTATTCGGAGACCCAGTACTTC. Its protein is CASSSTGDRYSETQYF.

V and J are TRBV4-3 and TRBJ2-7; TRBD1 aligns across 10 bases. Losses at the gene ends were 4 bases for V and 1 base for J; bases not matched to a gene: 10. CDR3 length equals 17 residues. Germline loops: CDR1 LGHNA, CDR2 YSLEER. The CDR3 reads CASSPSAGTGASYEQYF. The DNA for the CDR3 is TGCGCCAGCAGCCCAAGCGCCGGGACAGGGGCTTCCTACGAGCAGTACTTC.

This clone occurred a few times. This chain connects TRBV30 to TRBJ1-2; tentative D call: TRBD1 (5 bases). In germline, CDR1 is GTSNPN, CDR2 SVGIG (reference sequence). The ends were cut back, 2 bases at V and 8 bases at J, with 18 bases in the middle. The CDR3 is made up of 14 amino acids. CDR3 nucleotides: TGTGCCTGGAGTAATCTAAATAGGGGAGGGGGCTACACCTTC. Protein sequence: CAWSNLNRGGGYTF.

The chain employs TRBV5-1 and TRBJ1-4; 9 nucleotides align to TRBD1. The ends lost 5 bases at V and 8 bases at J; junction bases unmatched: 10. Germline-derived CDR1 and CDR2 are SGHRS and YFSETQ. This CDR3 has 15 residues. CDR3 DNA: TGCGCCAGCAGGCCCCCCGGGACAGGGAACGAAAAACTGTTTTTT. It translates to CASRPPGTGNEKLFF.

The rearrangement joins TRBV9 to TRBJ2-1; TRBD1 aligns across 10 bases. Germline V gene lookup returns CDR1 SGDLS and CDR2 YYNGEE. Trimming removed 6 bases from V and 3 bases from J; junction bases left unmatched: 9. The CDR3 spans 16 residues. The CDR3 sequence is CASTPVDRGHYNEQFF. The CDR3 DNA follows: TGTGCCAGCACCCCGGTAGACAGGGGGCACTACAATGAGCAGTTCTTC.

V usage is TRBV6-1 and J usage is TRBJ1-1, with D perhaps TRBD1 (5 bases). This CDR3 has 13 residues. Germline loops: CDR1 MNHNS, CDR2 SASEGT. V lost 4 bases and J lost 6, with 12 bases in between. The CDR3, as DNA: TGTGCCAGCAGTGCTGTCAGGGCCTCTGAAGCTTTCTTT. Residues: CASSAVRASEAFF.

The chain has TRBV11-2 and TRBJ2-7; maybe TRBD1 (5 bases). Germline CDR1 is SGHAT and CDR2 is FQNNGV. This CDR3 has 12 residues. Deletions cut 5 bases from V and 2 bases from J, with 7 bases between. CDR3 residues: CASSDSPYEQYF. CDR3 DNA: TGTGCCAGCAGCGACAGTCCCTACGAGCAGTACTTC.

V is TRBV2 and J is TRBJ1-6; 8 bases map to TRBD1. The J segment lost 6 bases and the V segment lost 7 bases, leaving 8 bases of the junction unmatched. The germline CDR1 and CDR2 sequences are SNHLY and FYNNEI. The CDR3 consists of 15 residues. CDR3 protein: CASTRQTGANSPLHF. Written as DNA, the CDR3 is TGTGCCAGCACAAGACAGACAGGGGCTAATTCACCCCTCCACTTT.

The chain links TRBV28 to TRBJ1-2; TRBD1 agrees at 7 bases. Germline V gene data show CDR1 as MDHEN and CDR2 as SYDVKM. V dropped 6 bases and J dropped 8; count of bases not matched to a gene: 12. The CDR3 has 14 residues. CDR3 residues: CASSDPTGVWGYTF. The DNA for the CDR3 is TGTGCCAGCAGCGACCCAACAGGGGTTTGGGGCTACACCTTC.

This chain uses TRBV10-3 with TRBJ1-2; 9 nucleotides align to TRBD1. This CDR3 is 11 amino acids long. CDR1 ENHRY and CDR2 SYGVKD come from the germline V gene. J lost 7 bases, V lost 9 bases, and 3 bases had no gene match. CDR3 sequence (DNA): TGTGCCATGGGACAGGGTGGTGGCTACACCTTC. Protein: CAMGQGGGYTF.

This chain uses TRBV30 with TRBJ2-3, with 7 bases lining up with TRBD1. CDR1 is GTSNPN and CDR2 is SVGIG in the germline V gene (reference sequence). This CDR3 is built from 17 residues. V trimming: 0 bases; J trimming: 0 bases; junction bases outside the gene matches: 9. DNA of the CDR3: TGTGCCTGGAGTGTACCCTACAGGGGCTATAGCACAGATACGCAGTATTTT. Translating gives CAWSVPYRGYSTDTQYF.

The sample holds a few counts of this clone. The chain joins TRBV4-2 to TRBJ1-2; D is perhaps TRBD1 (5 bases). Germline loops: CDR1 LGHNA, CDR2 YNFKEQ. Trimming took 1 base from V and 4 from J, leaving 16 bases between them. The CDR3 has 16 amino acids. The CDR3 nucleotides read TGTGCCAGCAGCCAAGTTGTACCAGGGCCCTCCTATGGCTACACCTTC. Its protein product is CASSQVVPGPSYGYTF.

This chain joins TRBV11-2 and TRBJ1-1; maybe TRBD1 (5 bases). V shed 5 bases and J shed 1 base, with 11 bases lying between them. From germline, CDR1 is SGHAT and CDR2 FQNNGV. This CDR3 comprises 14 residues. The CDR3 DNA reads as TGTGCCAGCAGCGCAGGGCCCACGAACACTGAAGCTTTCTTT. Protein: CASSAGPTNTEAFF.

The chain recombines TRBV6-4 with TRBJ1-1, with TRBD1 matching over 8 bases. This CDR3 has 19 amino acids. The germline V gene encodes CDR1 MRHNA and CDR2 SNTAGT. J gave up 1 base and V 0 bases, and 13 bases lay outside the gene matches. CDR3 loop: CASSDSPGQAFLRNTEAFF. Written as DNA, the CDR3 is TGTGCCAGCAGTGACTCCCCGGGACAGGCATTTCTACGGAACACTGAAGCTTTCTTT.

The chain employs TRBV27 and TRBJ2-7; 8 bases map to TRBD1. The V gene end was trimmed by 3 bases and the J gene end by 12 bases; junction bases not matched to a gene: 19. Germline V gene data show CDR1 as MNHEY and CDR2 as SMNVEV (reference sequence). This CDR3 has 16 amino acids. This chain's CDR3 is CASSFQAGTGLDARYF. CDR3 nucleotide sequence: TGTGCCAGCAGTTTTCAAGCCGGGACAGGTCTTGATGCGCGGTACTTC.

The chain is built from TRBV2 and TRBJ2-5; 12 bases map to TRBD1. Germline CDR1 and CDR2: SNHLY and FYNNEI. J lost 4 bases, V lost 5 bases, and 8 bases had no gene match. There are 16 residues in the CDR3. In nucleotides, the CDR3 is TGTGCCAGCAGTTTAGGGGACAGGGGGCGCCGAGAGACCCAGTACTTC. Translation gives CASSLGDRGRRETQYF.

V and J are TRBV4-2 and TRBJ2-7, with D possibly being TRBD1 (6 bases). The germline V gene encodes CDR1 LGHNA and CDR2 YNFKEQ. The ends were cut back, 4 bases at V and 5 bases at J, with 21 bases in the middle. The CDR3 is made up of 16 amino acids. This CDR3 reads CASSPETGTGFDEQYF. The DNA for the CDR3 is TGTGCCAGCAGCCCGGAGACAGGTACAGGATTCGACGAGCAGTACTTC.